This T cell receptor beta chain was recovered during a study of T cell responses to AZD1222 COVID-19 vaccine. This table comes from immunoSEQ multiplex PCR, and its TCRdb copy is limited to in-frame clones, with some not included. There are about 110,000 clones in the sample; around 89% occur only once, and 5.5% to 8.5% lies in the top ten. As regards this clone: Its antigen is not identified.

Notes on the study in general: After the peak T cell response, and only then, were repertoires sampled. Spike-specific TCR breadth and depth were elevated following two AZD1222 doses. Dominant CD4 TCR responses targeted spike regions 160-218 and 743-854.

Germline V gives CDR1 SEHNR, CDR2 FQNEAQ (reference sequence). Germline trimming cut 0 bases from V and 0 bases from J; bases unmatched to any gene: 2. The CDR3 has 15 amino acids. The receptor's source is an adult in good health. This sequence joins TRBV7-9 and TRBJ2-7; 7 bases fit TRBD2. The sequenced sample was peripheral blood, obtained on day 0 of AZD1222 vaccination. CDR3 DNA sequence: TGTGCCAGCAGCTTAGCAGCGGGACCCTCCTACGAGCAGTACTTC. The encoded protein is CASSLAAGPSYEQYF.